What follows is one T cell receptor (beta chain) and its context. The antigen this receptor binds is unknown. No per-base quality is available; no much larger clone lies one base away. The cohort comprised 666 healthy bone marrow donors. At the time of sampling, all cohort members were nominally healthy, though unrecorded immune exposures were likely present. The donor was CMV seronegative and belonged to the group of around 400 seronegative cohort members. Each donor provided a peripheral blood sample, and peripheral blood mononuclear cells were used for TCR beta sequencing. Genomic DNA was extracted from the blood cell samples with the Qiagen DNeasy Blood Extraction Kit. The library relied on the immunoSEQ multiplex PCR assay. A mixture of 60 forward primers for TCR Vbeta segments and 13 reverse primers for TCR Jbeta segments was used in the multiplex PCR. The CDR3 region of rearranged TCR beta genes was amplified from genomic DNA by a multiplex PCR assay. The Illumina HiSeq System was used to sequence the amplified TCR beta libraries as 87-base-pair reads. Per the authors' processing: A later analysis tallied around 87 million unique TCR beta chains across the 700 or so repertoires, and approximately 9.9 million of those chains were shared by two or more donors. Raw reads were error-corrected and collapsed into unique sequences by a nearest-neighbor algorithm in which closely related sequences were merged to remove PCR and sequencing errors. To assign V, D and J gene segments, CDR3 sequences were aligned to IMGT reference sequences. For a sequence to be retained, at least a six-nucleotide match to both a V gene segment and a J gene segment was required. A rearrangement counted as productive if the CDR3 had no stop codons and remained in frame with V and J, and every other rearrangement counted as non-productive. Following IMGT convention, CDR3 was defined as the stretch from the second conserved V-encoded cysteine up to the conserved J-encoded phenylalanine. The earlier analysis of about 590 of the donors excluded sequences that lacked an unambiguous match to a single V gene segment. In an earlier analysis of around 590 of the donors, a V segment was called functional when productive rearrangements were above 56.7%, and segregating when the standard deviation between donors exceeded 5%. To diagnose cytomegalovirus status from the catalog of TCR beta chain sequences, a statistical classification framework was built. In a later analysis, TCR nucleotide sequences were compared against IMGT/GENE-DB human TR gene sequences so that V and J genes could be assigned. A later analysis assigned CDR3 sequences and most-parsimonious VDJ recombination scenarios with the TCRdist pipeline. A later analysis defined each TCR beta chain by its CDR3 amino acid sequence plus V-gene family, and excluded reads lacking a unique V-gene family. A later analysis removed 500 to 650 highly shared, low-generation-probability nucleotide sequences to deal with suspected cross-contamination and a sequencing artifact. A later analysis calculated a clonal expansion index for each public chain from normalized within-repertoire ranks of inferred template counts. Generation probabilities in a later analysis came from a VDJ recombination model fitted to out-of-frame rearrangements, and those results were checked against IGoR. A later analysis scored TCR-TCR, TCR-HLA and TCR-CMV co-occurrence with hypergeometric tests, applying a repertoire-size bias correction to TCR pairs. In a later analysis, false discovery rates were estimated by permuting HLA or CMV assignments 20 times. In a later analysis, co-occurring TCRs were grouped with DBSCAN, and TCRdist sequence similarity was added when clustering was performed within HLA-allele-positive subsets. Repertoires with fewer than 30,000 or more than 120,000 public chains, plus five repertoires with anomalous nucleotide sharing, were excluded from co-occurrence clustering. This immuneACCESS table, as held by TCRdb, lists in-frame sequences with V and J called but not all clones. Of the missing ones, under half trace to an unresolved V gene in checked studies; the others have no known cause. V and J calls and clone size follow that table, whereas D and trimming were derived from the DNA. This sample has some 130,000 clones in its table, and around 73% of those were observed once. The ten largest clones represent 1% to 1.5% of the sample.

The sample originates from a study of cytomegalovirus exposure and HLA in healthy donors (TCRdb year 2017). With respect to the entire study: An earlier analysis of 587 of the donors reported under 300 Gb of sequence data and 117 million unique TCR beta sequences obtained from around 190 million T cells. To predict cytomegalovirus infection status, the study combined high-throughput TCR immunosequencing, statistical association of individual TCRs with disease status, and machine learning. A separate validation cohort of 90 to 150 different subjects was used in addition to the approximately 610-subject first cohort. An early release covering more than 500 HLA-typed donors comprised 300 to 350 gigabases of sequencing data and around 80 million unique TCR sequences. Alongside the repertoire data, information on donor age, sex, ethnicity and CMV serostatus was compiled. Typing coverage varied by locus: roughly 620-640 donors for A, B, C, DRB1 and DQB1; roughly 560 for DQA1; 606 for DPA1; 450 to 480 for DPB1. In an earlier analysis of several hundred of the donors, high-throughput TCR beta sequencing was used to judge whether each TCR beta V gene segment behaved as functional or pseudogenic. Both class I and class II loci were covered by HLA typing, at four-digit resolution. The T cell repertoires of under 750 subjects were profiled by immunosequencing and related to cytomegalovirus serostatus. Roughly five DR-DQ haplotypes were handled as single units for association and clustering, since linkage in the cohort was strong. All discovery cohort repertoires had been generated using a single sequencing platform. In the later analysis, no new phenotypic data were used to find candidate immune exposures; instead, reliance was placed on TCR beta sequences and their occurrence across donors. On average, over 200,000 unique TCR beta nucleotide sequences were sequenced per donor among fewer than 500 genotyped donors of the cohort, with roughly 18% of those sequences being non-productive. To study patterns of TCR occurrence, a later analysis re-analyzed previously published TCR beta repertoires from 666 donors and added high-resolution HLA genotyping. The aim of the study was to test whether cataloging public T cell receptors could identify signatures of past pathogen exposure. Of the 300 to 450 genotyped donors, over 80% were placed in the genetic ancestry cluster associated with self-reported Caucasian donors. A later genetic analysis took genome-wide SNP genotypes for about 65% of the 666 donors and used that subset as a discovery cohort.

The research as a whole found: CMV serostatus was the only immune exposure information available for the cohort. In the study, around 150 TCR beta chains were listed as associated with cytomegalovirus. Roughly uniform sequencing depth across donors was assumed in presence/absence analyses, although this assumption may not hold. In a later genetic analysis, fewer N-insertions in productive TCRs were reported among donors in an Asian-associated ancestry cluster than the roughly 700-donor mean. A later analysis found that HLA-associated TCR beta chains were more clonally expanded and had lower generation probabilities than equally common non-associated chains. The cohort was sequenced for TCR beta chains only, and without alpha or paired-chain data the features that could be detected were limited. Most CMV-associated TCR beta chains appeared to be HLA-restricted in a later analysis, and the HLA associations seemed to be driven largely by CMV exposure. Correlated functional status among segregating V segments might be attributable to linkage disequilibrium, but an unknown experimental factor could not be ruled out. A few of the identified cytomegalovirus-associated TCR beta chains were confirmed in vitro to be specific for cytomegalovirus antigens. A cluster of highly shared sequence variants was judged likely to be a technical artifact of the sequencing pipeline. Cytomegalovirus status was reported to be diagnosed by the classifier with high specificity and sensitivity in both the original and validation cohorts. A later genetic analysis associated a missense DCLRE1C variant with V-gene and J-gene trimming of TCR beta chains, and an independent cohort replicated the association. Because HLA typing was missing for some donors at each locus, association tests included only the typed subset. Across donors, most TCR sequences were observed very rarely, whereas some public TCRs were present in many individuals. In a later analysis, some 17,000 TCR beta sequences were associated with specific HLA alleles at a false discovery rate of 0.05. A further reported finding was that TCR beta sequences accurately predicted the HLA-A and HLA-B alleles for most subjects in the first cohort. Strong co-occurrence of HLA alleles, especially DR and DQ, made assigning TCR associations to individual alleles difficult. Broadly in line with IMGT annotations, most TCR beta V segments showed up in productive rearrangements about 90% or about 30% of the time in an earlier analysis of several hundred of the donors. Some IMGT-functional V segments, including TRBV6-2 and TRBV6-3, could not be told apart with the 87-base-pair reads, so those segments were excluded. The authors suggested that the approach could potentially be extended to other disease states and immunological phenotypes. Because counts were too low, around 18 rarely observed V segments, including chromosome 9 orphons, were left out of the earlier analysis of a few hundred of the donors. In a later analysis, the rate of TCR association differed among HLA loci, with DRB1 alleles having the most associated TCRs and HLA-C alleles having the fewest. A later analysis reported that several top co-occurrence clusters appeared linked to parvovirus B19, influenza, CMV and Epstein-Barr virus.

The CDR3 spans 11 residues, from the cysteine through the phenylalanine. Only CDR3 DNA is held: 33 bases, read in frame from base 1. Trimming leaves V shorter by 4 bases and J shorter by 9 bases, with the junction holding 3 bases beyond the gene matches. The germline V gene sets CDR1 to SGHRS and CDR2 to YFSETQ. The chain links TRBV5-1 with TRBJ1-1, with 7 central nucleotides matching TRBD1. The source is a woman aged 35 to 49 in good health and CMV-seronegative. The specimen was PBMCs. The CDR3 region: CASSGGQKAFF. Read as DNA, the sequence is TGCGCCAGCAGCGGGGGACAGAAAGCTTTCTTT.